The text below deals with one T cell receptor (beta chain). This clonotype has a count of ten or more. The antigen this receptor binds is unknown. No base-level quality is on record; no much larger clone is a single base apart. For this chain, trimming is 5 bases at the V end and 3 bases at the J end, and the number of junction bases without a gene match is 6. The CDR3 has 16 amino acids, counting the end cysteine and phenylalanine. Only the CDR3 DNA is retained, 48 bases long and in frame from the first base. From the germline V gene (reference sequence), CDR1 is MNHEY and CDR2 is SMNVEV. The sample originates from a study of regulatory T cells in long-lasting Graves disease (dated by TCRdb to the early 2020s). At the level of the whole study: Persistent Graves' disease was defined as antithyroid drug treatment for over 5 years with persistently positive TSH receptor autoantibodies. A total of around 33 samples were covered by TCR sequencing, comprising approximately 13 persistent and around 20 newly diagnosed Graves' disease patients. On average, persistent Graves' disease patients in the clinical cohort had been on antithyroid drugs for about 10.3 years. Peripheral blood TCR sequencing and RNA sequencing compared persistent Graves' disease patients with newly diagnosed Graves' disease patients. The study was registered as a clinical trial and conducted in China. Study-level results and caveats: The small sample size was acknowledged by the authors as a limitation that may reduce accuracy. Compared with newly diagnosed patients, patients with persistent Graves' disease had lower TCR Shannon entropy and fewer highly expanded clones, which suggests clonal expansion. Only the TCR beta chain was sequenced and analyzed. More public clonotypes were shared among persistent patients (approximately 3,000) than among newly diagnosed patients (roughly 1,000). Persistent disease showed preferential use of TRBV28, TRBJ1-2 and TRBJ2-5, whereas newly diagnosed disease favored TRBV20-1 and TRBJ2-1. Peripheral blood alone was examined, since thyroid tissue, which constituted the primary lesion, could not be accessed.

Library generation was performed with multiplex PCR. The sequencer listed for this sample is Illumina HiSeq 4000. iRepertoire HTBI primers and Arm-PCR amplification of CDR3 regions were used to construct TCR beta libraries. PCR products were gel purified before sequencing. In the authors' own workflow: Across samples, 60 to 70 TRBV and 15 or so TRBJ segments were identified and used for gene usage analysis of CDR3 amino acid clonotypes. COPE and FqMerger were used to merge filtered high-quality paired reads into contigs. BLAST was used to align contigs to IMGT TRBV, TRBD and TRBJ reference genes, and CDR3 was defined according to IMGT. Any clonotype with a frequency above 0.1% was classified as a highly expanded clone. Shannon entropy served as the measure of repertoire diversity, while the Gini coefficient captured V-J evenness. Public clonotypes were defined as clonotypes shared by more than one individual. TCRdb reprocessed the public reads (quality trimming at Q25 with fastp, clone calling with MiXCR) and kept in-frame beta chains. CDR3 protein sequences are deduplicated, and each keeps its most common genes and DNA. TCRdb, not the authors, supplied the V and J calls. The table for this sample lists about 470,000 distinct CDR3 sequences; roughly 20% of them were counted only once. The ten largest clones add up to under 9% of the sample.

The time point label, as the study defines it: persistent/refractory GD, antithyroid drugs over 5 years with positive TRAb. For both TCR sequencing and RNA sequencing, RNA was extracted from PBMCs using TRIzol. The diagnosis of Graves' disease followed American Thyroid Association guidelines. Patients for the study were recruited at an endocrinology department in Xi'an, China. From each patient, 8 to 10 milliliters of peripheral blood was collected into an EDTA anticoagulant tube. PBMCs were isolated by Ficoll Paque Plus density gradient separation without further T cell sorting. An Agilent 2100 Bioanalyzer and agarose gel were used to assess RNA quality, and a NanoDrop 2000 was used to measure RNA concentration.

The sequence links TRBV27 to TRBJ2-6, and 8 junction bases match TRBD1. Material: peripheral blood mononuclear cells (PBMCs), obtained when the disease was refractory, from a patient treated with antithyroid drugs. The receptor was derived from a female donor with Graves disease. The DNA is TGTGCCAGCAGTCCCCAGGGGGCGGTTGGGGCCAACGTCCTGACTTTC. Translation gives CASSPQGAVGANVLTF. The full variable domain, with segments outside the CDR3 supplied by the reference TRBV27 and TRBJ2-6 proteins, appears as EAQVTQNPRYLITVTGKKLTVTCSQNMNHEYMSWYRQDPGLGLRQIYYSMNVEVTDKGDVPEGYKVSRKEKRNFPLILESPSPNQTSLYFCASSPQGAVGANVLTFGAGSRLTVL.